Shown below are 20 T cell receptor beta chains from a single sample sequenced in a study of T cells after posttransplantation cyclophosphamide. Generated by immunoSEQ multiplex PCR, the TCRdb table keeps only in-frame clones and is missing some. Here the sample spans about 16,000 clones, around 94% being singletons. The naive gate required viable CD3+CD4+ or CD3+CD8+ cells with CCR7+CD45RA+CD45RO-CD95-CD27+CD28+ phenotype. The specimen sequenced was naive CD4+ T cells sorted from blood. The receptor set was obtained from a woman in her fifties or sixties in good health and a related stem cell transplant donor.

The chain combines TRBV10-3 with TRBJ2-7, with D possibly being TRBD1 (6 bases). The CDR3 loop spans 15 amino acids. Deletions cut 2 bases from V and 0 bases from J, with 11 bases between. CDR1 and CDR2 (germline): ENHRY, SYGVKD. As DNA, the CDR3 is TGTGCCATCAGTGAGAGACAGGCAAGCTCCTACGAGCAGTACTTC. Translation gives CAISERQASSYEQYF.

The gene calls are TRBV5-6 and TRBJ1-6; 11 nucleotides line up with TRBD1. J was trimmed by 6 bases and V by 0 bases; bases with no gene match: 2. The CDR3 has 16 amino acids. Germline V CDR1 and CDR2: SGHDT, YYEEEE. CDR3 DNA sequence: TGTGCCAGCAGCTTGGGAGGGACAGGGGGTAATTCACCCCTCCACTTT. Translated: CASSLGGTGGNSPLHF.

This clone came up once. The chain is built from TRBV4-2 and TRBJ2-3, with 10 bases matching TRBD2. Germline loops: CDR1 LGHNA, CDR2 YNFKEQ. CDR3 size: 16 residues. The V segment lost 0 bases and the J segment 2 bases; nucleotides outside the gene matches: 2. The CDR3 here is CASSQELAGATDTQYF. DNA of the CDR3: TGTGCCAGCAGCCAAGAGCTAGCGGGAGCCACAGATACGCAGTATTTT.

This clone came up a few times. The chain carries TRBV2 and TRBJ2-2; D gene unclear. Trimming pared 6 bases from V and 7 bases from J, leaving 9 bases between. The CDR3 runs 12 residues. Germline CDR1 reads SNHLY; CDR2 reads FYNNEI. This CDR3 reads CASSYFNGELFF. CDR3 nucleotide sequence: TGTGCCAGCAGCTACTTTAACGGGGAGCTGTTTTTT.

On this clone itself: Distinct nucleotide sequences in the sample also encode this CDR3. The CDR3 loop is CASSKGQDGQETQYF. CDR3 DNA: TGTGCCAGCAGTAAGGGACAGGATGGCCAAGAGACCCAGTACTTC. V usage is TRBV6-1 and J usage is TRBJ2-5; 8 nucleotides align to TRBD1. The trim removed 5 bases at V and 1 base at J, leaving 6 bases unmatched. This CDR3 comprises 15 residues. CDR1 and CDR2 (germline): MNHNS, SASEGT.

The chain employs TRBV5-4 and TRBJ2-2; weak D call: TRBD1 (5 bases). The CDR3 length is 16 residues. Germline V gives CDR1 SGHNT, CDR2 YYREEE (reference sequence). Deletions cut 0 bases from V and 3 bases from J, with 12 bases between. CDR3 nucleotide sequence: TGTGCCAGCAGCTTGGGAAGGGGCGTCGACACCGGGGAGCTGTTTTTT. It specifies CASSLGRGVDTGELFF.

This rearrangement joins TRBV27 to TRBJ2-1, with D maybe TRBD2 (5 bases). CDR1 is MNHEY, CDR2 SMNVEV, per germline (reference sequence). The V gene lost 5 bases and the J gene lost 8 bases, with 13 bases spanning the gap. This CDR3 has 13 residues. CDR3 in amino acids: CASSRTSSYEQFF. For the CDR3, the DNA is TGTGCCAGCAGTAGAACTAGTTCTTATGAGCAGTTCTTC.

V is TRBV9 and J is TRBJ1-4; D gene unclear. The V and J ends lost 4 bases and 8 bases respectively, with 15 bases between them. The CDR3 length is 14 residues. Germline assignment: CDR1 SGDLS and CDR2 YYNGEE. The CDR3 region is CASSLFGGSEKLFF. The CDR3 bases are TGTGCCAGCAGCCTTTTCGGTGGGAGCGAAAAACTGTTTTTT.

The V gene is TRBV4-3, the J gene TRBJ2-5, with D possibly TRBD1 on 6 matching bases. The better agreement between TRBJ2-7 and the DNA end casts doubt on the J call. Germline CDR1 is LGHNA and CDR2 is YSLEER. The CDR3 loop spans 16 amino acids. The CDR3 DNA follows: TGCGCCAGCAGCCAATACTACAGGGAAGGGCACTACGAGCAGTACTTC. Amino acid sequence: CASSQYYREGHYEQYF.

The CDR3 nucleotides are TGTGCCAGCAGCCAAGTCACAGGGCTAATCGGTGAAGCTTTCTTT. Translating it yields CASSQVTGLIGEAFF. The chain has TRBV14 and TRBJ1-1; D is perhaps TRBD1 (6 bases). The V end lost 1 base, the J end lost 7 bases, and 16 bases lay between the germline ends. This CDR3 spans 15 amino acids. The germline CDR1 and CDR2 sequences are SGHDN and FVKESK. The full variable domain, completed using reference TRBV14 and TRBJ1-1, is EAGVTQFPSHSVIEKGQTVTLRCDPISGHDNLYWYRRVMGKEIKFLLHFVKESKQDESGMPNNRFLAERTGGTYSTLKVQPAELEDSGVYFCASSQVTGLIGEAFFGQGTRLTVV.

CDR3 loop: CASSEGLPVRGGYTF. The DNA for the CDR3 is TGTGCCAGCAGCGAGGGACTTCCCGTCCGTGGCGGCTACACCTTC. The chain is built from TRBV11-2 and TRBJ1-2; maybe TRBD1 (5 bases). Germline CDR1 and CDR2: SGHAT and FQNNGV. V was clipped by 5 bases and J by 8 bases, with 21 bases between them. This CDR3 has 15 residues.

V gene TRBV29-1 combines with J gene TRBJ1-2; D unclear. V was pared by 4 bases and J by 4 bases, with 13 bases between. The CDR3 totals 13 residues. CDR1 and CDR2 (germline): SQVTM, ANQGSEA. CDR3 residues: CSVGSGMSYGYTF. The DNA of the CDR3 is TGCAGCGTTGGTTCGGGGATGTCCTATGGCTACACCTTC.

V gene TRBV5-1 combines with J gene TRBJ1-3, with D unresolved. Germline V gene lookup returns CDR1 SGHRS and CDR2 YFSETQ. The CDR3 has 16 residues. V dropped 0 bases and J dropped 2 bases, with 12 bases sitting between them. The CDR3 region has the DNA TGCGCCAGCAGCTTGGACCCGGGAAGCGCTGGAAACACCATATATTTT. It specifies CASSLDPGSAGNTIYF.

This clone was detected a few times. CDR3 nucleotides: TGTGCCAGCAGCCGGGACAGGGTGGAAAAACTGTTTTTT. This gives the protein CASSRDRVEKLFF. The genes are TRBV6-6 and TRBJ1-4; 9 nucleotides agree with TRBD1. Germline values: CDR1 MNHNY, CDR2 SVGAGI (reference sequence). Trimming took 6 bases from V and 8 from J; bases not matched to a gene: 4. This CDR3 has 13 amino acids.

The chain joins TRBV6-1 to TRBJ2-1; D gene ambiguous. Germline lookup yields CDR1 MNHNS and CDR2 SASEGT. With 7 bases removed from V and 6 bases from J, the gap between germline ends came to 16 bases. The CDR3 extends over 14 amino acids. CDR3 nucleotide sequence: TGTGCCAGCAACTCACTGTGGGCCTCCAATGAGCAGTTCTTC. Encoded protein: CASNSLWASNEQFF.

This chain connects TRBV5-1 to TRBJ1-1; possibly TRBD1 for D (6 bases). The CDR3 extends over 15 amino acids. V was clipped by 7 bases and J by 3 bases, with 19 bases between them. Germline CDR1 and CDR2: SGHRS and YFSETQ. CDR3 DNA: TGCGCCAGCTCACCGGGGGGCTCGGCGGACACTGAAGCTTTCTTT. Protein: CASSPGGSADTEAFF.

This chain connects TRBV19 to TRBJ1-2; D not resolved. Germline CDR1 reads LNHDA; CDR2 reads SQIVND (reference sequence). The CDR3 is 11 amino acids. Trimming left V 10 bases short and J 3 bases short, with 9 bases between. In DNA form, the CDR3 reads TGTGCCACCAGGCCCGACTATGGCTACACCTTC. It yields the protein CATRPDYGYTF.

The V and J genes are TRBV7-9 and TRBJ2-3; TRBD2 matches 7 bases. V lost 8 bases to trimming and J lost 2 bases; unmatched junction nucleotides: 7. The CDR3 consists of 14 residues. Germline CDR1 reads SEHNR; CDR2 reads FQNEAQ (reference sequence). The CDR3 protein is CASGRGGDTDTQYF. Written as DNA, the CDR3 is TGTGCCAGCGGACGCGGGGGAGACACAGATACGCAGTATTTT.

The chain has TRBV19 and TRBJ1-2; 7 nucleotides align to TRBD1. The CDR3 has 17 residues. Unmatched junction bases numbered 14, after V lost 3 bases and J lost 4 bases. Germline CDR1 reads LNHDA; CDR2 reads SQIVND (reference sequence). The CDR3 nucleotides are TGTGCCAGTAGTATTTCGGAGACAGGGATAAACGTCTATGGCTACACCTTC. Its protein is CASSISETGINVYGYTF.

The chain employs TRBV11-2 and TRBJ2-5; 11 bases agree with TRBD2. CDR1 SGHAT and CDR2 FQNNGV come from the germline V gene. The CDR3 is made up of 16 amino acids. Losses at the gene ends were 1 base for V and 2 bases for J; bases not matched to a gene: 3. The CDR3 region has the DNA TGTGCCAGCAGCTTAGGGGGACTAGCGGTTCAAGAGACCCAGTACTTC. Its protein is CASSLGGLAVQETQYF.